Below are 30 T cell receptor beta chains sequenced from a single sample in a study of vaccination and CD4 T cells after COVID-19. Treatment reported: roughly 10-day PBMC culture with coronavirus spike peptide pools or control peptides (ViraFEST assay). These receptors have no identified antigens. Sequencing of cultured CD4+ T cell DNA used the Oncomine TCR Beta short-read assay. MiXCR was run by TCRdb on the PCR reads, yielding one entry per CDR3 protein. Of roughly 16,000 distinct CDR3 sequences in the sample, around 73% were seen once. Sequenced material: CD4+ T cells from blood, cultured in vitro. The receptors originated from a human donor who had recovered from COVID-19.

This rearrangement joins TRBV2 to TRBJ1-1; 12 positions agree with TRBD1. V lost 5 bases to trimming and J lost 6 bases; unmatched junction nucleotides: 7. The V gene's germline CDR1 is SNHLY and CDR2 FYNNEI. The length of the CDR3 is 15 residues. CDR3 sequence reads: CASSRDRGRGAEAFF. The CDR3 DNA follows: TGTGCCAGCAGTAGGGACAGGGGGCGAGGCGCTGAAGCTTTCTTT.

This chain connects TRBV20-1 to TRBJ1-2; perhaps TRBD1 as D (5 bases). V was trimmed by 0 bases and J by 4 bases, leaving 12 bases between them. The CDR3 is 14 amino acids. Germline V gene lookup returns CDR1 DFQATT and CDR2 SNEGSKA (reference sequence). This CDR3 is CSARDQGPFYGYTF. The DNA for the CDR3 is TGCAGTGCTAGAGATCAGGGACCCTTCTATGGCTACACCTTC.

The rearrangement links TRBV20-1 to TRBJ1-3; tentative D call: TRBD1 (5 bases). The CDR3 has 15 residues. Germline V lookup: CDR1 DFQATT, CDR2 SNEGSKA (reference sequence). V lost 1 base and J 1 base, leaving 11 bases between the germline ends. The CDR3, as DNA: TGCAGTGCTAGAGCCCGTCCAGGGTCTGGAAACACCATATATTTT. Protein: CSARARPGSGNTIYF.

V usage is TRBV7-2 and J usage is TRBJ2-1; no clear D gene. Trimming took 4 bases from V and 9 from J, leaving 16 bases between them. Germline V lookup: CDR1 SGHTA, CDR2 FQGNSA. The CDR3 is made up of 14 amino acids. The CDR3 DNA is TGTGCCAGCAGCTCGGGTCCCCCCGAAGGTGAGCAGTTCTTC. Its translation: CASSSGPPEGEQFF.

This clonotype was counted between two and nine times. V and J are TRBV19 and TRBJ1-1, with D possibly being TRBD1 (5 bases). The ends were cut back, 1 base at V and 4 bases at J, with 13 bases in the middle. The length of the CDR3 is 15 residues. CDR1 and CDR2 (germline): LNHDA, SQIVND (reference sequence). The CDR3 reads CASSIGQGRVTEAFF. DNA for the CDR3: TGTGCCAGTAGTATAGGCCAGGGTAGGGTCACTGAAGCTTTCTTT. Variable domain in full (rest from reference TRBV19 and TRBJ1-1): DGGITQSPKYLFRKEGQNVTLSCEQNLNHDAMYWYRQDPGQGLRLIYYSQIVNDFQKGDIAEGYSVSREKKESFPLTVTSAQKNPTAFYLCASSIGQGRVTEAFFGQGTRLTVV.

CDR3: CSARASDYGYTF. For the CDR3, the DNA is TGCAGTGCTAGAGCCAGTGACTATGGCTACACCTTC. This chain uses TRBV20-1 with TRBJ1-2; no firm D call. Trimming left V 1 base short and J 3 bases short, with 6 bases between. Germline V gene sequence: CDR1 DFQATT, CDR2 SNEGSKA (reference sequence). The CDR3 has 12 amino acids.

The chain has TRBV11-1 and TRBJ1-1; TRBD1 aligns across 11 bases. CDR3 size: 16 residues. V gave up 5 bases and J gave up 5 bases; unmatched junction bases: 10. Germline V gene lookup returns CDR1 SGHAT and CDR2 FQDESV (reference sequence). This CDR3 reads CASSPGQGAGGTEAFF. CDR3 in DNA: TGTGCCAGCAGCCCCGGACAGGGGGCAGGGGGAACTGAAGCTTTCTTT.

The chain joins TRBV19 to TRBJ1-1, with D tentatively TRBD1 (6 bases). CDR1 and CDR2 from the germline V gene are LNHDA and SQIVND (reference sequence). This CDR3 is built from 13 residues. Trimming pared 3 bases from V and 8 bases from J, leaving 13 bases between. CDR3 DNA: TGTGCCAGTAGTATTCGGGGGCAGAGGGAAGCTTTCTTT. Amino acid sequence: CASSIRGQREAFF.

J is TRBJ2-1 and V is TRBV7-2; D gene uncertain. This CDR3 spans 15 amino acids. Germline CDR1 is SGHTA and CDR2 is FQGNSA. V gave up 2 bases and J gave up 3 bases, with 11 bases separating them. Here the CDR3 DNA reads TGTGCCAGCAGCTTAAGGGCAAGCCTCTACAATGAGCAGTTCTTC. This codes for CASSLRASLYNEQFF.

CDR3 sequence (DNA): TGTGCCAGCAGCCCTCTAGCGGCCGCAGCCCCCAATGAGCAGTTCTTC. This encodes CASSPLAAAAPNEQFF. The chain links TRBV6-1 to TRBJ2-1, with 7 bases fitting TRBD2. Unmatched junction bases numbered 14, after V lost 6 bases and J lost 6 bases. The V gene's germline CDR1 is MNHNS and CDR2 SASEGT. The CDR3 spans 16 residues.

The CDR3 sequence is CASTSGYPTGAVQPQHF. The CDR3 DNA sequence: TGTGCCAGCACCAGTGGTTATCCGACAGGGGCGGTGCAGCCCCAGCATTTT. This chain connects TRBV11-2 to TRBJ1-5; TRBD1 aligns across 8 bases. Germline V gives CDR1 SGHAT, CDR2 FQNNGV. The CDR3 runs to 17 residues. V trimming: 7 bases; J trimming: 7 bases; junction bases outside the gene matches: 18.

This clonotype was found once. The genes are TRBV2 and TRBJ2-5; D remains unclear. The CDR3 loop spans 13 amino acids. Trimming removed 7 bases from V and 5 bases from J, with 14 bases in between. Germline-derived CDR1 and CDR2 are SNHLY and FYNNEI. CDR3 amino acids: CASKKGRLETQYF. The CDR3 nucleotides are TGTGCCAGCAAAAAAGGCCGGTTGGAGACCCAGTACTTC.

There are a few counts of this clonotype. The chain is built from TRBV24-1 and TRBJ1-5; a weak D match, TRBD1 (5 bases). This CDR3 region has 19 residues. Trimming pared 4 bases from V and 1 base from J, leaving 22 bases between. Germline-derived CDR1 and CDR2 are KGHDR and SFDVKD. The CDR3 sequence is CATSDSRVTDEISNQPQHF. CDR3 DNA: TGTGCCACCAGTGACTCCAGGGTCACCGATGAGATAAGCAATCAGCCCCAGCATTTT.

The chain uses TRBV6-1 and TRBJ2-7; D is ambiguous. The CDR3 runs 14 residues. The germline V gene has CDR1 MNHNS and CDR2 SASEGT. V was shortened by 1 base and J by 7 bases, with 14 bases between the two germline ends. DNA of the CDR3: TGTGCCAGCAGTGAAGTCGGCAGAAAGGGAGAGCAGTACTTC. It codes for CASSEVGRKGEQYF.

The sample holds a few counts of this clonotype. V gene TRBV27 combines with J gene TRBJ1-1; 7 nucleotides line up with TRBD1. J lost 5 bases, V lost 5 bases, and 11 bases had no gene match. Germline-derived CDR1 and CDR2 are MNHEY and SMNVEV (reference sequence). CDR3 length: 15 amino acids. CDR3 in amino acids: CASSLQGGGGTEAFF. The CDR3 DNA reads TGTGCCAGCAGTCTCCAGGGGGGGGGCGGTACTGAAGCTTTCTTT.

This clonotype was picked up a small number of times. This chain links TRBV2 with TRBJ1-5; D unclear. CDR3 length: 14 amino acids. Germline loops: CDR1 SNHLY, CDR2 FYNNEI. Between the trimmed V and J ends, which lost 4 bases and 0 bases, there was a span of 7 bases. This CDR3 reads CASSGWYSNQPQHF. Here the CDR3 DNA reads TGTGCCAGCAGTGGATGGTATAGCAATCAGCCCCAGCATTTT.

The chain uses TRBV18 and TRBJ1-2; D is possibly TRBD1 (5 bases). The CDR3 spans 15 residues. Germline CDR1 KGHSH, CDR2 LQKENI. The germline V and J ends were trimmed by 3 bases and 4 bases, with 15 bases remaining between them. DNA of the CDR3: TGTGCCAGCTCACCTACAGGTCGAGGCGGCTATGGCTACACCTTC. Protein product: CASSPTGRGGYGYTF.

The chain combines TRBV29-1 with TRBJ2-5; 7 bases match TRBD2. V shed 4 bases, J shed 9 bases, and the junction held 11 bases outside the gene matches. The CDR3 runs to 13 residues. Germline CDR1 and CDR2: SQVTM and ANQGSEA. CDR3 DNA sequence: TGCAGCGTTGGGCCTAGCGGCCTTGGGGCCCAGTACTTC. This translates into CSVGPSGLGAQYF.

Only one count was recorded for this clonotype. The CDR3 reads CASSPLQNPFGYTF. The CDR3 nucleotides are TGTGCCAGCAGCCCTTTACAGAACCCTTTTGGCTACACCTTC. This chain connects TRBV27 to TRBJ1-2, with unresolved D. The CDR3 contains 14 residues. V was shortened by 6 bases and J by 7 bases, with 18 bases between the two germline ends. Germline CDR1 is MNHEY and CDR2 is SMNVEV (reference sequence).

The chain employs TRBV20-1 and TRBJ2-7; no clear D gene. The germline V and J ends were trimmed by 1 base and 4 bases, with 8 bases remaining between them. The CDR3 is 12 residues long. Germline V lookup: CDR1 DFQATT, CDR2 SNEGSKA (reference sequence). As DNA, the CDR3 is TGCAGTGCTAGAGTGTTACAATACGAGCAGTACTTC. It is translated as CSARVLQYEQYF.

The rearrangement joins TRBV5-4 to TRBJ1-1; TRBD1 aligns across 7 bases. CDR3 length: 12 residues. V shed 4 bases and J 12 bases; nucleotides not matched to a gene: 9. CDR1 is SGHNT, CDR2 YYREEE, per germline (reference sequence). The CDR3 nucleotides read TGTGCCAGCAGCCCCGGGCAGGGGGGAACTTTCTTT. Protein product: CASSPGQGGTFF. The full variable domain, completed using reference TRBV5-4 and TRBJ1-1, is ETGVTQSPTHLIKTRGQQVTLRCSSQSGHNTVSWYQQALGQGPQFIFQYYREEENGRGNFPPRFSGLQFPNYSSELNVNALELDDSALYLCASSPGQGGTFFGQGTRLTVV.

This clonotype has only one observation. DNA of the CDR3: TGCAGTGCTAGAGGGACAGGGGGTTCGAACACTGAAGCTTTCTTT. The encoded protein is CSARGTGGSNTEAFF. The gene calls are TRBV20-1 and TRBJ1-1; 10 bases line up with TRBD1. The CDR3 is 15 amino acids. Unmatched junction bases numbered 3, after V lost 1 base and J lost 1 base. Germline V lookup: CDR1 DFQATT, CDR2 SNEGSKA (reference sequence).

This chain connects TRBV10-3 to TRBJ2-3; D unclear. Trimming pared 10 bases from V and 0 bases from J, leaving 11 bases between. The CDR3 is made up of 13 amino acids. Germline V gene data show CDR1 as ENHRY and CDR2 as SYGVKD. The CDR3 coding sequence is TGTGCCACCAATGGCATTAGCACAGATACGCAGTATTTT. Its protein is CATNGISTDTQYF.

The chain is built from TRBV28 and TRBJ2-1; D is unresolved. CDR3 length: 15 amino acids. With 5 bases removed from V and 3 bases from J, the gap between germline ends came to 14 bases. Germline-derived CDR1 and CDR2 are MDHEN and SYDVKM. The CDR3 here is CASSIIRLNYNEQFF. The CDR3 bases are TGTGCCAGCAGTATTATTAGACTTAACTACAATGAGCAGTTCTTC.

As DNA, the CDR3 is TGCAGTGCTAGAGACTGGCAAAGCACAGATACGCAGTATTTT. Translation gives CSARDWQSTDTQYF. V gene TRBV20-1 combines with J gene TRBJ2-3; D remains unclear. Trimming left V 0 bases short and J 0 bases short, with 7 bases between. CDR1 and CDR2 (germline): DFQATT, SNEGSKA (reference sequence). The CDR3 is made up of 14 amino acids.

This clonotype is a singleton in its sample. This rearrangement joins TRBV28 to TRBJ1-1; 8 nucleotides match TRBD1. The germline gives CDR1 MDHEN, CDR2 SYDVKM. J gave up 5 bases and V 6 bases, and 8 bases lay outside the gene matches. The CDR3 has 14 residues. CDR3 coding DNA: TGTGCCAGCAGGGGGGGGGACAGGCTAACTGAAGCTTTCTTT. Amino acids: CASRGGDRLTEAFF. Drawing the rest from reference TRBV28 and TRBJ1-1, the complete variable domain is DVKVTQSSRYLVKRTGEKVFLECVQDMDHENMFWYRQDPGLGLRLIYFSYDVKMKEKGDIPEGYSVSREKKERFSLILESASTNQTSMYLCASRGGDRLTEAFFGQGTRLTVV.

The chain uses TRBV12-3 or TRBV12-4 and TRBJ1-2; 10 nucleotides agree with TRBD1. The CDR3 length is 15 residues. V was clipped by 6 bases and J by 2 bases; unmatched bases: 6. CDR3 DNA: TGTGCCAGCAGCCGACAGGGGGCGCAGAACTATGGCTACACCTTC. Translating gives CASSRQGAQNYGYTF.

The genes are TRBV24-1 and TRBJ1-5; D might be TRBD1 (6 bases). This CDR3 region has 13 residues. Germline V CDR1 and CDR2: KGHDR, SFDVKD. The germline V and J ends were trimmed by 12 bases and 0 bases, with 11 bases remaining between them. CDR3 coding DNA: TGTGCCTCACAGGGAAATAGCAATCAGCCCCAGCATTTT. It encodes CASQGNSNQPQHF.

The genes are TRBV7-6 and TRBJ1-1; 8 positions agree with TRBD1. Germline CDR1 is SGHVS and CDR2 is FNYEAQ. With V trimmed by 5 bases and J by 5 bases, 7 bases remained unmatched. The CDR3 length is 14 residues. The CDR3 DNA reads as TGTGCCAGCAGCCCAGGGGGCGGCCGTACTGAAGCTTTCTTT. Translated, it gives CASSPGGGRTEAFF. Full variable domain (missing parts from reference TRBV7-6 and TRBJ1-1): GAGVSQSPRYKVTKRGQDVALRCDPISGHVSLYWYRQALGQGPEFLTYFNYEAQQDKSGLPNDRFSAERPEGSISTLTIQRTEQRDSAMYRCASSPGGGRTEAFFGQGTRLTVV.

This chain joins TRBV24-1 and TRBJ2-3; D is tentatively TRBD1 or TRBD2 (5 bases each). Trimming left V 5 bases short and J 2 bases short, with 25 bases between. The CDR3 covers 19 residues. Germline V gene sequence: CDR1 KGHDR, CDR2 SFDVKD. The CDR3 nucleotides are TGTGCCACCAGTGCCTCCGTGCAGGGATTACGCGGGTTCACAGATACGCAGTATTTT. Encoded protein: CATSASVQGLRGFTDTQYF.